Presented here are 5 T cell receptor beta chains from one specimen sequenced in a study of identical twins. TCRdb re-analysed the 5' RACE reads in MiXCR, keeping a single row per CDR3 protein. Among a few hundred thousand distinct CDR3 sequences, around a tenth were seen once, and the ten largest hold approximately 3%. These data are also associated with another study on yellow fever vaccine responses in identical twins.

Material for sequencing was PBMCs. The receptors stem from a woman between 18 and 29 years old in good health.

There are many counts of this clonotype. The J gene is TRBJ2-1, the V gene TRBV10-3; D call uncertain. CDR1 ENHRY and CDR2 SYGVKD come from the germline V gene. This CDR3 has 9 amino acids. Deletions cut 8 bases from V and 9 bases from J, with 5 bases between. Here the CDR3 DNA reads TGTGCCATCTCCCCTGAGCAGTTCTTC. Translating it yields CAISPEQFF.

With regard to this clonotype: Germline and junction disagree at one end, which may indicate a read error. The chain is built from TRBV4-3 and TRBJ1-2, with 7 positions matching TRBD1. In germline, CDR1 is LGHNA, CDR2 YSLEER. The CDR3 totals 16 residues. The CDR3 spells CASSQDLTGRSLGYIF. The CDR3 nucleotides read TGCGCCAGCAGCCAAGATCTGACAGGGAGGTCGCTTGGCTACATCTTC.

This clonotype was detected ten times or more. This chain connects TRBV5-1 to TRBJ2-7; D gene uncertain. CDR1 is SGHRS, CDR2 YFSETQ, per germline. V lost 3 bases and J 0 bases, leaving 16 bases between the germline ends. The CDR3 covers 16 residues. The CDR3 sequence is CASSSWSPLFSYEQYF. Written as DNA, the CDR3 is TGCGCCAGCAGCTCCTGGTCCCCCTTATTCTCCTACGAGCAGTACTTC.

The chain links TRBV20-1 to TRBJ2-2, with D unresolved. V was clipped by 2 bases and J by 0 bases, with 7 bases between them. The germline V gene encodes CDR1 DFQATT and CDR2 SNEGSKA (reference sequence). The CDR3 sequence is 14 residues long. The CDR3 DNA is TGCAGTGCTAGAAAGTCCTCGAACACCGGGGAGCTGTTTTTT. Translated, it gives CSARKSSNTGELFF.

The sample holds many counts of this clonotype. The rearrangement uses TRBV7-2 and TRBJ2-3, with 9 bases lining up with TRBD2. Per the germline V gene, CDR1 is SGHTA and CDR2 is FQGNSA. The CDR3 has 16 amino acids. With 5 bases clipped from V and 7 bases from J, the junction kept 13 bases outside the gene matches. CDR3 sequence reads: CASSHLGASGAHTQYF. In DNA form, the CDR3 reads TGTGCCAGCAGCCACCTCGGGGCTAGCGGGGCACATACGCAGTATTTT.